This T cell receptor (beta chain) was recovered during a study of T cell responses to AZD1222 COVID-19 vaccine. Study observations and caveats: Baseline antibody screening turned up just a handful of seropositive AZD1222 recipients. Spike-specific TCRs gained breadth and depth after people received two AZD1222 doses.

This clone was counted only a few times. Antigen: not known. Profiling relied on immunoSEQ multiplex PCR, and the TCRdb table lists in-frame clones only, not all of them. In the table there are around 190,000 clones, approximately 94% of which are singletons. The input for sequencing was peripheral blood, taken 28 days after the second AZD1222 dose. The receptor was isolated from an adult who received the AZD1222 COVID-19 vaccine.

In DNA form, the CDR3 reads TGTGCCAGCAGTGAAAGCAGGACGGGGGCAGATACGCAGTATTTT. Its translation: CASSESRTGADTQYF. This rearrangement joins TRBV6-1 to TRBJ2-3, with D maybe TRBD2 (6 bases). CDR3 size: 15 residues. V shed 2 bases and J shed 4 bases, with 13 bases lying between them. The germline CDR1 and CDR2 sequences are MNHNS and SASEGT.